Listed below are T cell receptor beta chains from one sample, sequenced in a study of blood T cells in healthy people across ages. One entry per CDR3 protein results from TCRdb running MiXCR on the 5' RACE reads. The table lists hundreds of thousands of distinct CDR3 sequences, roughly 25% of them singletons, with 9.4% in the top ten. In addition, the sample was reused for a study of T cells of mothers and their children.

Material for sequencing was blood. The receptors shown here come from a boy under 18 in good health. The CDR3 runs from the conserved cysteine through the conserved F or W. The D gene is left open where the match is weak. Clone sizes are given selectively: once, few, many, or a class where the clone is expanded.

v_call: TRBV4-1; clone_size: .; d_call: .; cdr3_length: 16; j_call: TRBJ2-7; cdr3_nt: TGCGCCAGCAGCCAAGATGCGGCTCAGAGCTCCTACGAGCAGTACTTC; cdr3_aa: CASSQDAAQSSYEQYF
v_call: TRBV6-1; clone_size: .; d_call: .; cdr3_length: 13; j_call: TRBJ1-1; cdr3_nt: TGTGCCAGCACAACTAGAACAGGAGTTGAAGCTTTCTTT; cdr3_aa: CASTTRTGVEAFF
v_call: TRBV4-1; clone_size: .; d_call: .; cdr3_length: 18; j_call: TRBJ2-7; cdr3_nt: TGCGCCAGCAGCCAAGAGCCAGGGCAGCAGCCCTTCTTTTACGAGCAGTACTTC; cdr3_aa: CASSQEPGQQPFFYEQYF
v_call: TRBV6-5; clone_size: .; d_call: .; cdr3_length: 11; j_call: TRBJ2-7; cdr3_nt: TGTGCCAGCAGCCTATATGGCGAGCAGTACTTC; cdr3_aa: CASSLYGEQYF
v_call: TRBV27; clone_size: few; d_call: .; cdr3_length: 12; j_call: TRBJ2-1; cdr3_nt: TGTGCCAGCAGTTTCAGGAGGGATGAGCAGTTCTTC; cdr3_aa: CASSFRRDEQFF
v_call: TRBV28; clone_size: .; d_call: .; cdr3_length: 15; j_call: TRBJ2-5; cdr3_nt: TGTGCCAGCAGTCCCGCGGGACACCCACAAGAGACCCAGTACTTC; cdr3_aa: CASSPAGHPQETQYF
v_call: TRBV5-1; clone_size: .; d_call: TRBD2; cdr3_length: 15; j_call: TRBJ2-5; cdr3_nt: TGCGCCAGCAGCTTGGTTACAGCGGGGGAAGAGACCCAGTACTTC; cdr3_aa: CASSLVTAGEETQYF
v_call: TRBV11-2; clone_size: .; d_call: TRBD2; cdr3_length: 15; j_call: TRBJ2-3; cdr3_nt: TGTGCCAGCAGCTTAACGGGAGGAAGCCCAGATACGCAGTATTTT; cdr3_aa: CASSLTGGSPDTQYF
v_call: TRBV7-2; clone_size: .; d_call: TRBD2; cdr3_length: 15; j_call: TRBJ2-7; cdr3_nt: TGTGCCAGCAGCTTCAACGGCGGGGGGGCCCACGAGCAGTACTTC; cdr3_aa: CASSFNGGGAHEQYF
v_call: TRBV28; clone_size: .; d_call: TRBD1; cdr3_length: 18; j_call: TRBJ2-1; cdr3_nt: TGTGCCAGCAGTTTACCGGGACAGGGTTTTCCCTCCTACAATGAGCAGTTCTTC; cdr3_aa: CASSLPGQGFPSYNEQFF
v_call: TRBV29-1; clone_size: .; d_call: TRBD2; cdr3_length: 15; j_call: TRBJ2-1; cdr3_nt: TGCAGCGTTGAGGGGACTAGCGGGGTGTACAATGAGCAGTTCTTC; cdr3_aa: CSVEGTSGVYNEQFF
v_call: TRBV3-1; clone_size: many; d_call: .; cdr3_length: 14; j_call: TRBJ2-5; cdr3_nt: TGTGCCAGCAGCGTTGGGACGGTTGGGGAGACCCAGTACTTC; cdr3_aa: CASSVGTVGETQYF
v_call: TRBV12-3/TRBV12-4; clone_size: once; d_call: TRBD1; cdr3_length: 12; j_call: TRBJ1-1; cdr3_nt: TGTGCCAGCAGCTGGGACAGGTTTGAAGCTTTCTTT; cdr3_aa: CASSWDRFEAFF
v_call: TRBV4-1; clone_size: .; d_call: .; cdr3_length: 16; j_call: TRBJ2-7; cdr3_nt: TGCGTCAGCAGCCAGGGACCCCCGGGGACGATCTACGAGCAGTACTTC; cdr3_aa: CVSSQGPPGTIYEQYF
v_call: TRBV29-1; clone_size: .; d_call: TRBD1; cdr3_length: 13; j_call: TRBJ2-7; cdr3_nt: TGCAGCGTTGTCGGACAGGGGCTGTACGAGCAGTACTTC; cdr3_aa: CSVVGQGLYEQYF
v_call: TRBV5-1; clone_size: .; d_call: .; cdr3_length: 14; j_call: TRBJ2-3; cdr3_nt: TGCGCCAGCAGCTTGGCGAAATACGCAGATACGCAGTATTTT; cdr3_aa: CASSLAKYADTQYF
v_call: TRBV7-7; clone_size: many; d_call: .; cdr3_length: 16; j_call: TRBJ2-2; cdr3_nt: TGTGCTAGCAGCTCCCAGGCGGCGGTGAACACCGGGGAGCTGTTTTTT; cdr3_aa: CASSSQAAVNTGELFF
v_call: TRBV27; clone_size: .; d_call: .; cdr3_length: 14; j_call: TRBJ2-5; cdr3_nt: TGTGCCAGCAGTTTCCAGCCCGGGGAGGAAACCCAGTACTTC; cdr3_aa: CASSFQPGEETQYF
v_call: TRBV20-1; clone_size: .; d_call: .; cdr3_length: 15; j_call: TRBJ2-7; cdr3_nt: TGCAGTGCCTACCGAGTACTTGAGAATTCCTACGAGCAGTACTTC; cdr3_aa: CSAYRVLENSYEQYF
v_call: TRBV20-1; clone_size: .; d_call: .; cdr3_length: 14; j_call: TRBJ2-2; cdr3_nt: TGCAGTGCTAGAGATCCACAGGGCACCGGGGAGCTGTTTTTT; cdr3_aa: CSARDPQGTGELFF
v_call: TRBV7-8; clone_size: few; d_call: .; cdr3_length: 15; j_call: TRBJ2-2; cdr3_nt: TGTGCCAGCAGCTTGGGCAGGGCGAACACCGGGGAGCTGTTTTTT; cdr3_aa: CASSLGRANTGELFF
v_call: TRBV20-1; clone_size: few; d_call: .; cdr3_length: 14; j_call: TRBJ2-5; cdr3_nt: TGCAGTGCTAGAGAAGGAGGGGGCTCAGAGACCCAGTACTTC; cdr3_aa: CSAREGGGSETQYF
v_call: TRBV12-3/TRBV12-4; clone_size: .; d_call: .; cdr3_length: 15; j_call: TRBJ2-7; cdr3_nt: TGTGCCAGCAGTTTAGGGTCCGCTCCCTCCTACGAGCAGTACTTC; cdr3_aa: CASSLGSAPSYEQYF
v_call: TRBV5-1; clone_size: .; d_call: .; cdr3_length: 17; j_call: TRBJ1-4; cdr3_nt: TGCGCCAGCAGCAACTACGGACGGTTAATGGGTAATGAAAAACTGTTTTTT; cdr3_aa: CASSNYGRLMGNEKLFF
v_call: TRBV29-1; clone_size: .; d_call: .; cdr3_length: 17; j_call: TRBJ2-6; cdr3_nt: TGCAGCGTCCTATGGGAGGACAGAAGCTCTGGGGCCAACGTCCTGACTTTC; cdr3_aa: CSVLWEDRSSGANVLTF
v_call: TRBV29-1; clone_size: .; d_call: .; cdr3_length: 20; j_call: TRBJ1-2; cdr3_nt: TGCAGCGTTGAGTATCTGGATCCGGGACGGCCGGATGGCAGGGGATATGGCTACACCTTC; cdr3_aa: CSVEYLDPGRPDGRGYGYTF